The rows below give T cell receptor beta chains drawn from one sample of a study of breast tumors, draining lymph nodes, adjacent tissues. A single record per CDR3 protein comes from TCRdb applying MiXCR to the multiplex PCR reads. The sample includes about 20,000 distinct CDR3 sequences, around two fifths of them seen just once. What was sequenced was breast tumor tissue. The receptor set was obtained from a female donor with breast cancer. Some clones in this sample may be carry-over from other donors' samples. The CDR3 runs from the conserved cysteine through the conserved F or W. Fields, in order: V gene, clone size, D gene, J gene, CDR3 DNA, CDR3 protein. The D gene is left open where the match is weak. A row's size may be missing; if present it is once, few, many or a size class.

V: TRBV15; size: many; D: .; J: TRBJ2-6; DNA: TGTGCCACCAGCAGAGTACGGGCAGGAAGGGGTTCTGGGGCCAACGTCCTGACTTTC; CDR3: CATSRVRAGRGSGANVLTF
V: TRBV20-1; size: .; D: .; J: TRBJ1-2; DNA: TGCAGTGCTAGCGACGGCTATGGCTACACCTTC; CDR3: CSASDGYGYTF
V: TRBV9; size: few; D: .; J: TRBJ2-3; DNA: TGTGCCAGCACCCCCGTTGGGGGGGCAAGAACGCAGTATTTT; CDR3: CASTPVGGARTQYF
V: TRBV5-4; size: .; D: TRBD1; J: TRBJ1-1; DNA: TGTGCCAGCAGCAGGCTACAGGGGGCGGGAACTGAAGCTTTCTTT; CDR3: CASSRLQGAGTEAFF
V: TRBV24-1; size: many; D: TRBD2; J: TRBJ2-1; DNA: TGTGCCACCAGTGATTTTGAAACCGGGACTAGCGGGGGCTACAATGAGCAGTTCTTC; CDR3: CATSDFETGTSGGYNEQFF
V: TRBV29-1; size: .; D: .; J: TRBJ2-7; DNA: TGCAGCGTTACGTCCAGCTCCTACGAGCAGTACTTC; CDR3: CSVTSSSYEQYF
V: TRBV29-1; size: many; D: TRBD1; J: TRBJ2-5; DNA: TGCAGCGTTGACGGGACAGTGGGTTGGCAAGAGACCCAGTACTTC; CDR3: CSVDGTVGWQETQYF
V: TRBV9; size: .; D: .; J: TRBJ1-5; DNA: TGTGCCAGCAGCGTTACAGGGAAATATCAGCCCCAGCATTTT; CDR3: CASSVTGKYQPQHF
V: TRBV28; size: many; D: .; J: TRBJ2-2; DNA: TGTGCCAGCAGTTTATCAGTACTCGGGGAGCTGTTTTTT; CDR3: CASSLSVLGELFF
V: TRBV20-1; size: many; D: TRBD1; J: TRBJ1-5; DNA: TGCAGTGCTACCAGGGGGGGGACCAATCAGCCCCAGCATTTT; CDR3: CSATRGGTNQPQHF
V: TRBV7-2; size: medium-sized; D: .; J: TRBJ2-5; DNA: TGTGCCAGCAGCCTCGGGTACCAAGAGACCCAGTACTTC; CDR3: CASSLGYQETQYF
V: TRBV29-1; size: .; D: .; J: TRBJ2-1; DNA: TGCAGCGTTGTGGGTGCGGGTCCCGGCAATGAGCAGTTCTTC; CDR3: CSVVGAGPGNEQFF
V: TRBV6-1; size: many; D: TRBD1; J: TRBJ1-5; DNA: TGTGCCAGCAGTGAAGCGGGGACAGGGCAAACTAGCAATCAGCCCCAGCATTTT; CDR3: CASSEAGTGQTSNQPQHF
V: TRBV29-1; size: .; D: .; J: TRBJ1-1; DNA: TGCAGCGTTGTCGGGGGCTCGAAATACACTGAAGCTTTCTTT; CDR3: CSVVGGSKYTEAFF
V: TRBV27; size: .; D: TRBD2; J: TRBJ2-7; DNA: TGTGCCGGCGTAGGGACTATACCCTACGAGCAGTACTTC; CDR3: CAGVGTIPYEQYF
V: TRBV20-1; size: .; D: TRBD2; J: TRBJ2-3; DNA: TGCAGTGCTCGGACTAGCGGGAGGGCGGATACGCAGTATTTT; CDR3: CSARTSGRADTQYF
V: TRBV2; size: .; D: .; J: TRBJ1-5; DNA: TGTGCCAGCAGTGATGGGGGGTTAAGCAATCAGCCCCAGCATTTT; CDR3: CASSDGGLSNQPQHF
V: TRBV20-1; size: many; D: .; J: TRBJ2-5; DNA: TGCAGTGCTAGAGGCCCGGATGAAGCGTTGGCAGAGACCCAGTACTTC; CDR3: CSARGPDEALAETQYF
V: TRBV7-9; size: many; D: .; J: TRBJ1-3; DNA: TGTGCCAGCAGCTTATTAGGGGACGGCTCTGGAAACACCATATATTTT; CDR3: CASSLLGDGSGNTIYF
V: TRBV5-1; size: many; D: .; J: TRBJ2-7; DNA: TGCGCCAGCAGCCCCCCAAACGGGGCAGACTCCTACGAGCAGTACTTC; CDR3: CASSPPNGADSYEQYF
V: TRBV2; size: many; D: .; J: TRBJ1-5; DNA: TGTGCCAGCAGACAGGACAGCCATAGCAATCAGCCCCAGCATTTT; CDR3: CASRQDSHSNQPQHF
V: TRBV20-1; size: .; D: TRBD2; J: TRBJ2-7; DNA: TGCAGTGCTGGGACTAGCGGGAGCTACGAGCAGTACTTC; CDR3: CSAGTSGSYEQYF
V: TRBV7-9; size: .; D: TRBD2; J: TRBJ2-1; DNA: TGTGCCAGCAGCTTAGTGGGGACTAACTACAATGAGCAGTTCTTC; CDR3: CASSLVGTNYNEQFF
V: TRBV12-5; size: many; D: .; J: TRBJ1-5; DNA: TGTGCTAGTGGGCGGGACGAAAATAGTAATCAGCCCCAGCATTTT; CDR3: CASGRDENSNQPQHF
V: TRBV5-1; size: .; D: .; J: TRBJ1-1; DNA: TGCGCCAGCAGCTTGTTACCTTTGAACACTGAAGCTTTCTTT; CDR3: CASSLLPLNTEAFF